The following is a T cell receptor beta chain sequence with its context. The target antigen is unknown. It was with 60 Vbeta and 13 Jbeta primers that the PCR ran. Repertoires were generated with immunoSEQ multiplex PCR, while TCRdb's copy carries only in-frame clones and drops some. This sample yields approximately 100,000 clones, of which roughly 70% are seen a single time; about 2% belongs to the top ten. These data come from a study of cytomegalovirus exposure and HLA in healthy donors. Whole-study results and caveats: One cluster of highly shared sequence variants probably arose as a sequencing artifact.

Germline-derived CDR1 and CDR2 are SGHKS and YYEKEE (reference sequence). V dropped 5 bases and J dropped 2; count of bases not matched to a gene: 6. The CDR3 spans 16 residues. The clonotype comes from a male donor in good health and CMV-seronegative. The sample comprised PBMCs. The rearrangement joins TRBV5-5 to TRBJ2-7; 14 positions match TRBD2. CDR3: CASSSGLAGVPYEQYF. CDR3 nucleotide sequence: TGTGCCAGCAGTTCGGGACTAGCGGGAGTACCCTACGAGCAGTACTTC.